The 32 T cell receptor beta chains in this list originate from one sample, sequenced in a study of Graves' ophthalmopathy and Graves' hyperthyroidism. The authors amplified TCR beta CDR3 regions, and they did so from RNA transcripts for repertoire sequencing. Second-round multiplex PCR came after first-round RT-PCR with HTBI primers. In TCRdb, the multiplex PCR reads were re-called with MiXCR into one record per CDR3 protein. The sample lists about 590,000 distinct CDR3 sequences, about 35% occurring once. Input material: peripheral blood or thyroid tissue (not recorded which). These TCRs come from an adult man with Graves' hyperthyroidism.

This clonotype was recorded at least ten times. The J gene is TRBJ1-1, the V gene TRBV7-9; possible D gene TRBD1, 5 bases. Germline V lookup: CDR1 SEHNR, CDR2 FQNEAQ (reference sequence). The CDR3 length is 11 residues. V lost 8 bases and J lost 3, with 7 bases in between. CDR3: CASGGDTEAFF. Written as DNA, the CDR3 is TGTGCCAGCGGGGGAGACACTGAAGCTTTCTTT.

The chain couples TRBV15 to TRBJ2-1; 10 positions agree with TRBD2. This CDR3 comprises 14 residues. The germline V gene encodes CDR1 LNHNV and CDR2 YYDKDF (reference sequence). Trimming at V came to 9 bases and at J to 6 bases, leaving 8 bases not matched to a gene. Written as DNA, the CDR3 is TGTGCCACTACCGGGACTAGCGCGACCAATGAGCAGTTCTTC. This codes for CATTGTSATNEQFF.

In the case of this clonotype: Possible read error: a much larger clone is one base away. The J gene is TRBJ2-7, the V gene TRBV5-4, with TRBD1 identical over 9 bases. Losses at the gene ends were 1 base for V and 9 bases for J; bases not matched to a gene: 8. This CDR3 comprises 14 residues. Germline assignment: CDR1 SGHNT and CDR2 YYREEE (reference sequence). As DNA, the CDR3 is TGTGCCAGCAGCTTGCCACAGGGGGCCGGTGGGCAGTACTTC. Translated, it gives CASSLPQGAGGQYF.

The rearrangement uses TRBV29-1 and TRBJ2-7; D gene ambiguous. Germline V gene lookup returns CDR1 SQVTM and CDR2 ANQGSEA. V lost 1 base to trimming and J lost 5 bases, with 15 bases between them. The CDR3 runs to 14 residues. The CDR3 DNA follows: TGCAGCGTTGAAGGCTCTAAGAGTTCGGACGAGCAGTACTTC. Protein product: CSVEGSKSSDEQYF.

This clonotype was recorded once. V gene TRBV29-1 combines with J gene TRBJ2-5; 7 nucleotides match TRBD1. The germline gives CDR1 SQVTM, CDR2 ANQGSEA. The CDR3 is made up of 14 amino acids. V lost 4 bases and J lost 1; bases outside the gene matches: 6. CDR3 DNA: TGCAGCGTTGGGCCGGGACAGATCCAAGAGACCCAGTACTTC. Encoded protein: CSVGPGQIQETQYF.

This clonotype was found a few times. The CDR3 region is CASSLRSSGTDTQYF. For the CDR3, the DNA is TGCGCCAGCAGCCTCCGGAGTAGCGGTACAGATACGCAGTATTTT. The V and J genes are TRBV5-1 and TRBJ2-3, with a weak D call TRBD2 (6 bases). CDR1 and CDR2 from the germline V gene are SGHRS and YFSETQ. With 4 bases removed from V and 3 bases from J, the gap between germline ends came to 15 bases. The CDR3 length is 15 residues.

This clonotype was recorded at least ten times. V gene TRBV29-1 combines with J gene TRBJ1-1; D may be TRBD1 (5 bases). This CDR3 is built from 14 residues. V lost 1 base to trimming and J lost 1 base, with 10 bases between them. Germline V gene lookup returns CDR1 SQVTM and CDR2 ANQGSEA. CDR3 sequence (DNA): TGCAGCGTTGAAGGGAGGCAGGGGAACACTGAAGCTTTCTTT. Protein sequence: CSVEGRQGNTEAFF.

This clonotype was seen at least ten times. The chain links TRBV6-1 to TRBJ1-6, with D hard to call. In germline, CDR1 is MNHNS, CDR2 SASEGT. This CDR3 contains 13 residues. V dropped 8 bases and J dropped 7 bases, with 12 bases sitting between them. This CDR3 reads CASRPSQNSPLHF. The CDR3 DNA follows: TGTGCCAGCCGACCCTCGCAAAATTCACCCCTCCACTTT.

A remark on this clonotype: A much larger clone lies one base from this, so it may be a read error. V usage is TRBV7-9 and J usage is TRBJ2-7; TRBD2 agrees at 10 bases. The CDR3 extends over 17 amino acids. Per the germline V gene, CDR1 is SEHNR and CDR2 is FQNEAQ (reference sequence). The ends lost 1 base at V and 6 bases at J; junction bases unmatched: 12. Here the CDR3 DNA reads TGTGCCAGCAGCTTAGTCCGGCCAGCGGGGGGGCCGGCCGAGCAGTACTTC. Encoded protein: CASSLVRPAGGPAEQYF. The whole variable domain, remainder taken from reference TRBV7-9 and TRBJ2-7, is DTGVSQNPRHKITKRGQNVTFRCDPISEHNRLYWYRQTLGQGPEFLTYFQNEAQLEKSRLLSDRFSAERPKGSFSTLEIQRTEQGDSAMYLCASSLVRPAGGPAEQYFGPGTRLTVT.

In this sample, this clonotype turned up many times. The chain recombines TRBV20-1 with TRBJ2-2; D remains ambiguous. The CDR3 covers 13 residues. Trimming stripped 5 bases from V and 6 bases from J, with 13 bases between. Germline V gives CDR1 DFQATT, CDR2 SNEGSKA (reference sequence). The CDR3 protein is CSARHLWAGELFF. The CDR3 bases are TGCAGTGCTCGACACCTATGGGCCGGGGAGCTGTTTTTT.

V usage is TRBV25-1 and J usage is TRBJ2-3; D ambiguous. This CDR3 comprises 15 residues. V was shortened by 6 bases and J by 2 bases, with 15 bases between the two germline ends. Germline CDR1 is MGHDK and CDR2 is SYGVNS. The DNA of the CDR3 is TGTGCCAGCAGCTTAATTGCGGCCCACACAGATACGCAGTATTTT. Protein: CASSLIAAHTDTQYF.

Only a few counts were recorded for this clonotype. V gene TRBV4-1 combines with J gene TRBJ2-7, with D perhaps matching TRBD1 (5 bases). The CDR3 is 16 residues long. Trimming removed 0 bases at V and 0 bases at J, with 12 bases between. Germline lookup yields CDR1 MGHRA and CDR2 YSYEKL. The CDR3 loop is CASSQEVTVGSYEQYF. In DNA, the CDR3 is TGCGCCAGCAGCCAAGAGGTGACAGTAGGCTCCTACGAGCAGTACTTC.

The rearrangement uses TRBV7-9 and TRBJ1-6; TRBD1 agrees at 7 bases. Germline values: CDR1 SEHNR, CDR2 FQNEAQ (reference sequence). The trim removed 6 bases at V and 9 bases at J, leaving 5 bases unmatched. The CDR3 extends over 13 amino acids. CDR3 in amino acids: CASRKGAGSPLHF. As DNA, the CDR3 is TGTGCCAGCAGAAAGGGGGCAGGTTCACCCCTCCACTTT. Drawing the rest from reference TRBV7-9 and TRBJ1-6, the complete variable domain is DTGVSQNPRHKITKRGQNVTFRCDPISEHNRLYWYRQTLGQGPEFLTYFQNEAQLEKSRLLSDRFSAERPKGSFSTLEIQRTEQGDSAMYLCASRKGAGSPLHFGNGTRLTVT.

This clonotype was detected ten times or more. V is TRBV19 and J is TRBJ1-3; perhaps TRBD1 as D (5 bases). With 3 bases removed from V and 1 base from J, the gap between germline ends came to 7 bases. From germline, CDR1 is LNHDA and CDR2 SQIVND (reference sequence). The CDR3 loop spans 14 amino acids. This CDR3 is CASSMAGSGNTIYF. CDR3 DNA: TGTGCCAGTAGTATGGCAGGGTCTGGAAACACCATATATTTT.

Points on this clonotype: Since a much larger clone is just one base distant, this may be a read error. The chain recombines TRBV28 with TRBJ1-6; D is unclear. CDR1 and CDR2 (germline): MDHEN, SYDVKM. This CDR3 region has 15 residues. The CDR3 spells CASSPRTIARSPLRF. Here the CDR3 DNA reads TGTGCCAGCAGTCCCCGGACGATTGCACGTTCACCCCTCCGCTTT.

This clonotype was seen a handful of times. The chain couples TRBV6-2 or TRBV6-3 to TRBJ2-6; 7 bases fit TRBD1. Germline values: CDR1 MNHEY, CDR2 SVGEGT. V trimming: 6 bases; J trimming: 3 bases; junction bases outside the gene matches: 5. The CDR3 is made up of 15 amino acids. This CDR3 reads CASRKTGFGANVLTF. DNA for the CDR3: TGTGCCAGCAGGAAGACAGGGTTTGGGGCCAACGTCCTGACTTTC.

This clonotype was detected only a few times. CDR3 loop: CASSPQGFYGYTF. Here the CDR3 DNA reads TGTGCCAGCAGTCCTCAGGGGTTCTATGGCTACACCTTC. The gene calls are TRBV12-3 or TRBV12-4 and TRBJ1-2; D might be TRBD1 (6 bases). With 5 bases removed from V and 4 bases from J, the gap between germline ends came to 11 bases. The length of the CDR3 is 13 residues.

CDR3 in DNA: TGTGCCAGCAGGCCGGGACTAGCGGGTGGCTACTCCTACGAGCAGTACTTC. Its translation: CASRPGLAGGYSYEQYF. The rearrangement joins TRBV14 to TRBJ2-7; TRBD2 matches at 12 bases. This CDR3 comprises 17 residues. Germline trimming cut 6 bases from V and 0 bases from J; bases unmatched to any gene: 9. Germline CDR1 SGHDN, CDR2 FVKESK.

This clonotype has only a few counts. This chain uses TRBV7-9 with TRBJ1-2; D is uncertain. The CDR3 consists of 13 residues. Germline CDR1 SEHNR, CDR2 FQNEAQ (reference sequence). V was pared by 8 bases and J by 6 bases, with 16 bases between. This chain's CDR3 is CASVDAGSHGYTF. The CDR3 coding sequence is TGTGCCAGCGTTGACGCAGGCAGTCATGGCTACACCTTC.

At least ten counts were recorded for this clonotype. This chain joins TRBV7-8 and TRBJ2-5, with 10 nucleotides matching TRBD1. There are 15 residues in the CDR3. With 1 base clipped from V and 4 bases from J, the junction kept 3 bases outside the gene matches. Germline-derived CDR1 and CDR2 are SGHVS and FQNEAQ. CDR3: CASSLVGDRGETQYF. In DNA, the CDR3 is TGTGCCAGCAGCTTAGTCGGGGACAGGGGAGAGACCCAGTACTTC.

This clonotype was counted only a few times. A much bigger clone sits one base away, suggesting this may be a read error. The CDR3 does not close with the conserved phenylalanine or tryptophan, likely indicating a read error. The V and J genes are TRBV20-1 and TRBJ2-5; TRBD1 is a possible D gene (6 bases). The V and J ends lost 5 bases and 2 bases respectively, with 12 bases between them. The CDR3 contains 13 residues. Germline CDR1 is DFQATT and CDR2 is SNEGSKA (reference sequence). The CDR3 loop reads CSASGQLQETQYL. The CDR3 DNA is TGCAGTGCTTCAGGACAGTTACAAGAGACCCAGTACCTC.

The sample holds many counts of this clonotype. The genes are TRBV20-1 and TRBJ2-7; D possibly corresponds to TRBD2 (5 bases). Trimming left V 6 bases short and J 9 bases short, with 15 bases between. Germline-derived CDR1 and CDR2 are DFQATT and SNEGSKA (reference sequence). CDR3 length: 11 residues. CDR3 loop: CSASTAEAQYF. In DNA, the CDR3 is TGCAGTGCATCTACAGCGGAGGCGCAGTACTTC.

In its sample, this clonotype was seen many times. CDR3 DNA sequence: TGCAGTGCTAGCGGGGGGTGGAACACTGAAGCTTTCTTT. The encoded protein is CSASGGWNTEAFF. The chain carries TRBV20-1 and TRBJ1-1, with a weak D call TRBD1 (5 bases). Trimming pared 3 bases from V and 1 base from J, leaving 9 bases between. The CDR3 is 13 amino acids. Germline V gene lookup returns CDR1 DFQATT and CDR2 SNEGSKA (reference sequence).

This chain joins TRBV7-8 and TRBJ2-4; 7 bases fit TRBD1. The V gene end was trimmed by 0 bases and the J gene end by 7 bases; junction bases not matched to a gene: 3. Germline V CDR1 and CDR2: SGHVS, FQNEAQ. This CDR3 is built from 14 residues. In DNA, the CDR3 is TGTGCCAGCAGCTTAGCGCCAGGGGGTAACATTCAGTACTTC. It translates to CASSLAPGGNIQYF.

On this clonotype: A read error may account for a junction end that differs from germline. The chain links TRBV19 to TRBJ1-1, with TRBD1 matching 7 bases. The germline V gene encodes CDR1 LNHDA and CDR2 SQIVND (reference sequence). CDR3 length: 14 residues. The CDR3 is CAGSIDRANTEAFF. Here the CDR3 DNA reads TGTGCCGGTAGTATCGACAGGGCGAACACTGAAGCTTTCTTT.

This clonotype appeared a few times. This chain connects TRBV6-5 to TRBJ1-4; 7 bases agree with TRBD1. The CDR3 covers 14 residues. J gave up 1 base and V 5 bases, and 1 base lay outside the gene matches. CDR1 and CDR2 from the germline V gene are MNHEY and SVGAGI. The CDR3 DNA reads as TGTGCCAGCAGTGACAGGGAAACTAATGAAAAACTGTTTTTT. Its protein product is CASSDRETNEKLFF.

This clonotype was picked up many times. The gene calls are TRBV7-6 and TRBJ2-7, with TRBD2 as a possible D gene (6 bases). V dropped 0 bases and J dropped 0 bases, with 9 bases sitting between them. This CDR3 spans 15 amino acids. Germline CDR1 SGHVS, CDR2 FNYEAQ. The CDR3 loop reads CASSLAAGPSYEQYF. For the CDR3, the DNA is TGTGCCAGCAGCTTAGCGGCGGGACCCTCCTACGAGCAGTACTTC.

The table lists this clonotype with a count of one. The V and J genes are TRBV5-6 and TRBJ1-1, with unresolved D. V was shortened by 0 bases and J by 7 bases, with 16 bases between the two germline ends. This CDR3 is 15 amino acids long. From germline, CDR1 is SGHDT and CDR2 YYEEEE. CDR3 sequence reads: CASSLVAGSYNEAFF. The DNA for the CDR3 is TGTGCCAGCAGCTTGGTGGCGGGTTCCTACAATGAAGCTTTCTTT.

The chain joins TRBV13 to TRBJ1-4; possible D gene TRBD1, 5 bases. CDR3 length: 16 amino acids. V shed 3 bases and J shed 0 bases, with 11 bases lying between them. Germline V gene sequence: CDR1 PRHDT, CDR2 FYEKMQ (reference sequence). The CDR3 loop reads CASSFRDGATNEKLFF. The CDR3 coding sequence is TGTGCCAGCAGCTTCCGGGACGGAGCAACTAATGAAAAACTGTTTTTT. The variable domain in full, completed from reference TRBV13 and TRBJ1-4, reads AAGVIQSPRHLIKEKRETATLKCYPIPRHDTVYWYQQGPGQDPQFLISFYEKMQSDKGSIPDRFSAQQFSDYHSELNMSSLELGDSALYFCASSFRDGATNEKLFFGSGTQLSVL.

This rearrangement joins TRBV7-8 to TRBJ2-7; the match to TRBD2 covers 10 bases. Germline V gene lookup returns CDR1 SGHVS and CDR2 FQNEAQ. This CDR3 is built from 15 residues. The J segment lost 7 bases and the V segment lost 1 base, leaving 7 bases of the junction unmatched. CDR3 sequence reads: CASSLGLAGRGEQYF. The DNA of the CDR3 is TGTGCCAGCAGCTTAGGACTAGCGGGTCGGGGGGAGCAGTACTTC.

This chain joins TRBV25-1 and TRBJ2-7, with 8 bases identical to TRBD1. CDR1 is MGHDK, CDR2 SYGVNS, per germline. The CDR3 totals 14 residues. The V gene end was trimmed by 10 bases and the J gene end by 6 bases; junction bases not matched to a gene: 14. Here the CDR3 reads CANGARTGTGEQYF. The CDR3 coding sequence is TGTGCCAACGGGGCCCGGACAGGGACGGGCGAGCAGTACTTC.

In this sample, this clonotype turned up many times. The chain combines TRBV29-1 with TRBJ1-2; 7 nucleotides align to TRBD1. The V gene end was trimmed by 7 bases and the J gene end by 0 bases; junction bases not matched to a gene: 11. There are 15 residues in the CDR3. CDR1 is SQVTM, CDR2 ANQGSEA, per germline. CDR3 sequence: CSADPRDSTNYGYTF. Here the CDR3 DNA reads TGCAGCGCGGATCCCCGGGACAGCACTAACTATGGCTACACCTTC.